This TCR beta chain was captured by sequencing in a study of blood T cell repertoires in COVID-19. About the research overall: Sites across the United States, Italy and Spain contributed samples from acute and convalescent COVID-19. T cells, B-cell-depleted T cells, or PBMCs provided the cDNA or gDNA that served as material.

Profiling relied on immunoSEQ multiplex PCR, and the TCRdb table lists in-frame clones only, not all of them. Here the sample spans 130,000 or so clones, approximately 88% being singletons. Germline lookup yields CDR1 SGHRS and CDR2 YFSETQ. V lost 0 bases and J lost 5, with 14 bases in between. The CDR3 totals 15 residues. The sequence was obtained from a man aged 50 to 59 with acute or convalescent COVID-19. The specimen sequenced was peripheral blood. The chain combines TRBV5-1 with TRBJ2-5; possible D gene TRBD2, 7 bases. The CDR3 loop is CASSLGLGGEETQYF. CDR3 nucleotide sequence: TGCGCCAGCAGCTTGGGACTAGGGGGGGAGGAGACCCAGTACTTC.